The rows below give T cell receptor beta chains drawn from one sample of a study of shared clonotypes between healthy human individuals. This table comes from immunoSEQ multiplex PCR, and its TCRdb copy is limited to in-frame clones, with some not included. The sample carries approximately 640,000 clones, less than 95% recorded once. Sequencing was done on a sample of memory CD8+ T cells from PBMCs. These receptors were taken from a man aged 18 to 30 in good health. Some clones in this sample may be carry-over from other donors' samples. Both conserved end residues are trimmed from each CDR3. Each record gives: clone size, J gene, V gene, CDR3 protein. Expanded clones are given a class, and other clones once, few, many or no size at all.

abundance: .
j_gene: TRBJ1-5
v_gene: TRBV6-5
CDR3aa: ASSYDVYSNQPQH

abundance: .
j_gene: TRBJ2-2
v_gene: TRBV4-1
CDR3aa: ASSPGRLGATGELF

abundance: .
j_gene: TRBJ2-2
v_gene: TRBV7-2
CDR3aa: ASSSRDAGPTGELF

abundance: .
j_gene: TRBJ1-5
v_gene: TRBV19
CDR3aa: ASSIRRMKYSNQPQH

abundance: .
j_gene: TRBJ1-5
v_gene: TRBV5-4
CDR3aa: ASSLFGSNQPQH

abundance: .
j_gene: TRBJ2-2
v_gene: TRBV11-2
CDR3aa: ASSLGAIRRGELF

abundance: .
j_gene: TRBJ1-2
v_gene: TRBV6-5
CDR3aa: ASSYKDRGLNYGYT

abundance: .
j_gene: TRBJ2-1
v_gene: TRBV7-9
CDR3aa: ASSFGGLNNEQF

abundance: .
j_gene: TRBJ2-1
v_gene: TRBV9
CDR3aa: ASSVSGRVHNEQF

abundance: .
j_gene: TRBJ1-1
v_gene: TRBV11-2
CDR3aa: ASSFLEGNTEAF

abundance: .
j_gene: TRBJ2-7
v_gene: TRBV9
CDR3aa: ASSPGGGPSSYEQY

abundance: .
j_gene: TRBJ1-2
v_gene: TRBV27
CDR3aa: ASRTGYGYT

abundance: .
j_gene: TRBJ2-2
v_gene: TRBV29-1
CDR3aa: SALPGLSGELF

abundance: .
j_gene: TRBJ2-7
v_gene: TRBV9
CDR3aa: ASSVSGGEQY

abundance: .
j_gene: TRBJ2-1
v_gene: TRBV28
CDR3aa: ASSSRTSGNYNEQF

abundance: once
j_gene: TRBJ2-7
v_gene: TRBV10-2
CDR3aa: ASSGLPYEQY

abundance: .
j_gene: TRBJ2-7
v_gene: TRBV7-2
CDR3aa: ASSPRLAGPSHEQY

abundance: .
j_gene: TRBJ2-1
v_gene: TRBV27
CDR3aa: ASRSLGTGDYNEQF

abundance: .
j_gene: TRBJ2-3
v_gene: TRBV19
CDR3aa: ASSILHAGGTDTQY

abundance: .
j_gene: TRBJ1-5
v_gene: TRBV27
CDR3aa: ASSPPGLGQPQH

abundance: .
j_gene: TRBJ1-2
v_gene: TRBV5-1
CDR3aa: ASSLEGQGGNYGYT

abundance: .
j_gene: TRBJ2-2
v_gene: TRBV7-3
CDR3aa: ASSFKLAGYTGELF

abundance: .
j_gene: TRBJ2-7
v_gene: TRBV2
CDR3aa: ASSEYEVAGGYEQY

abundance: .
j_gene: TRBJ2-2
v_gene: TRBV7-9
CDR3aa: ASSSGHQNTGELF

abundance: .
j_gene: TRBJ2-7
v_gene: TRBV10-1
CDR3aa: ASSPGVGVEQY

abundance: .
j_gene: TRBJ1-5
v_gene: TRBV28
CDR3aa: ASSLRGGGQPQH

abundance: once
j_gene: TRBJ1-1
v_gene: TRBV9
CDR3aa: ASSAGATDTEAF

abundance: .
j_gene: TRBJ2-2
v_gene: TRBV11-3
CDR3aa: ASSTRQGNTGELF

abundance: .
j_gene: TRBJ2-2
v_gene: TRBV7-2
CDR3aa: ASSPGEGWGTGELF

abundance: .
j_gene: TRBJ1-1
v_gene: TRBV7-9
CDR3aa: ASSTGLNTEAF

abundance: .
j_gene: TRBJ2-3
v_gene: TRBV7-9
CDR3aa: ASSLGDYIPQDTQY

abundance: once
j_gene: TRBJ2-1
v_gene: TRBV4-2
CDR3aa: ASSQAPQFQGRGDNEQF

abundance: .
j_gene: TRBJ2-1
v_gene: TRBV28
CDR3aa: ASSSQQFSYNEQF

abundance: .
j_gene: TRBJ2-1
v_gene: TRBV7-9
CDR3aa: ASEQGSYNEQF

abundance: .
j_gene: TRBJ1-4
v_gene: TRBV6-1
CDR3aa: AIRLATNEKLF

abundance: once
j_gene: TRBJ2-3
v_gene: TRBV4-3
CDR3aa: ASSPRTSGIDTQY

abundance: .
j_gene: TRBJ1-1
v_gene: TRBV27
CDR3aa: ASSWGAGNTEAF

abundance: .
j_gene: TRBJ1-6
v_gene: TRBV28
CDR3aa: ASRTGGPLH

abundance: .
j_gene: TRBJ2-7
v_gene: TRBV9
CDR3aa: ASSDGQGYEQY